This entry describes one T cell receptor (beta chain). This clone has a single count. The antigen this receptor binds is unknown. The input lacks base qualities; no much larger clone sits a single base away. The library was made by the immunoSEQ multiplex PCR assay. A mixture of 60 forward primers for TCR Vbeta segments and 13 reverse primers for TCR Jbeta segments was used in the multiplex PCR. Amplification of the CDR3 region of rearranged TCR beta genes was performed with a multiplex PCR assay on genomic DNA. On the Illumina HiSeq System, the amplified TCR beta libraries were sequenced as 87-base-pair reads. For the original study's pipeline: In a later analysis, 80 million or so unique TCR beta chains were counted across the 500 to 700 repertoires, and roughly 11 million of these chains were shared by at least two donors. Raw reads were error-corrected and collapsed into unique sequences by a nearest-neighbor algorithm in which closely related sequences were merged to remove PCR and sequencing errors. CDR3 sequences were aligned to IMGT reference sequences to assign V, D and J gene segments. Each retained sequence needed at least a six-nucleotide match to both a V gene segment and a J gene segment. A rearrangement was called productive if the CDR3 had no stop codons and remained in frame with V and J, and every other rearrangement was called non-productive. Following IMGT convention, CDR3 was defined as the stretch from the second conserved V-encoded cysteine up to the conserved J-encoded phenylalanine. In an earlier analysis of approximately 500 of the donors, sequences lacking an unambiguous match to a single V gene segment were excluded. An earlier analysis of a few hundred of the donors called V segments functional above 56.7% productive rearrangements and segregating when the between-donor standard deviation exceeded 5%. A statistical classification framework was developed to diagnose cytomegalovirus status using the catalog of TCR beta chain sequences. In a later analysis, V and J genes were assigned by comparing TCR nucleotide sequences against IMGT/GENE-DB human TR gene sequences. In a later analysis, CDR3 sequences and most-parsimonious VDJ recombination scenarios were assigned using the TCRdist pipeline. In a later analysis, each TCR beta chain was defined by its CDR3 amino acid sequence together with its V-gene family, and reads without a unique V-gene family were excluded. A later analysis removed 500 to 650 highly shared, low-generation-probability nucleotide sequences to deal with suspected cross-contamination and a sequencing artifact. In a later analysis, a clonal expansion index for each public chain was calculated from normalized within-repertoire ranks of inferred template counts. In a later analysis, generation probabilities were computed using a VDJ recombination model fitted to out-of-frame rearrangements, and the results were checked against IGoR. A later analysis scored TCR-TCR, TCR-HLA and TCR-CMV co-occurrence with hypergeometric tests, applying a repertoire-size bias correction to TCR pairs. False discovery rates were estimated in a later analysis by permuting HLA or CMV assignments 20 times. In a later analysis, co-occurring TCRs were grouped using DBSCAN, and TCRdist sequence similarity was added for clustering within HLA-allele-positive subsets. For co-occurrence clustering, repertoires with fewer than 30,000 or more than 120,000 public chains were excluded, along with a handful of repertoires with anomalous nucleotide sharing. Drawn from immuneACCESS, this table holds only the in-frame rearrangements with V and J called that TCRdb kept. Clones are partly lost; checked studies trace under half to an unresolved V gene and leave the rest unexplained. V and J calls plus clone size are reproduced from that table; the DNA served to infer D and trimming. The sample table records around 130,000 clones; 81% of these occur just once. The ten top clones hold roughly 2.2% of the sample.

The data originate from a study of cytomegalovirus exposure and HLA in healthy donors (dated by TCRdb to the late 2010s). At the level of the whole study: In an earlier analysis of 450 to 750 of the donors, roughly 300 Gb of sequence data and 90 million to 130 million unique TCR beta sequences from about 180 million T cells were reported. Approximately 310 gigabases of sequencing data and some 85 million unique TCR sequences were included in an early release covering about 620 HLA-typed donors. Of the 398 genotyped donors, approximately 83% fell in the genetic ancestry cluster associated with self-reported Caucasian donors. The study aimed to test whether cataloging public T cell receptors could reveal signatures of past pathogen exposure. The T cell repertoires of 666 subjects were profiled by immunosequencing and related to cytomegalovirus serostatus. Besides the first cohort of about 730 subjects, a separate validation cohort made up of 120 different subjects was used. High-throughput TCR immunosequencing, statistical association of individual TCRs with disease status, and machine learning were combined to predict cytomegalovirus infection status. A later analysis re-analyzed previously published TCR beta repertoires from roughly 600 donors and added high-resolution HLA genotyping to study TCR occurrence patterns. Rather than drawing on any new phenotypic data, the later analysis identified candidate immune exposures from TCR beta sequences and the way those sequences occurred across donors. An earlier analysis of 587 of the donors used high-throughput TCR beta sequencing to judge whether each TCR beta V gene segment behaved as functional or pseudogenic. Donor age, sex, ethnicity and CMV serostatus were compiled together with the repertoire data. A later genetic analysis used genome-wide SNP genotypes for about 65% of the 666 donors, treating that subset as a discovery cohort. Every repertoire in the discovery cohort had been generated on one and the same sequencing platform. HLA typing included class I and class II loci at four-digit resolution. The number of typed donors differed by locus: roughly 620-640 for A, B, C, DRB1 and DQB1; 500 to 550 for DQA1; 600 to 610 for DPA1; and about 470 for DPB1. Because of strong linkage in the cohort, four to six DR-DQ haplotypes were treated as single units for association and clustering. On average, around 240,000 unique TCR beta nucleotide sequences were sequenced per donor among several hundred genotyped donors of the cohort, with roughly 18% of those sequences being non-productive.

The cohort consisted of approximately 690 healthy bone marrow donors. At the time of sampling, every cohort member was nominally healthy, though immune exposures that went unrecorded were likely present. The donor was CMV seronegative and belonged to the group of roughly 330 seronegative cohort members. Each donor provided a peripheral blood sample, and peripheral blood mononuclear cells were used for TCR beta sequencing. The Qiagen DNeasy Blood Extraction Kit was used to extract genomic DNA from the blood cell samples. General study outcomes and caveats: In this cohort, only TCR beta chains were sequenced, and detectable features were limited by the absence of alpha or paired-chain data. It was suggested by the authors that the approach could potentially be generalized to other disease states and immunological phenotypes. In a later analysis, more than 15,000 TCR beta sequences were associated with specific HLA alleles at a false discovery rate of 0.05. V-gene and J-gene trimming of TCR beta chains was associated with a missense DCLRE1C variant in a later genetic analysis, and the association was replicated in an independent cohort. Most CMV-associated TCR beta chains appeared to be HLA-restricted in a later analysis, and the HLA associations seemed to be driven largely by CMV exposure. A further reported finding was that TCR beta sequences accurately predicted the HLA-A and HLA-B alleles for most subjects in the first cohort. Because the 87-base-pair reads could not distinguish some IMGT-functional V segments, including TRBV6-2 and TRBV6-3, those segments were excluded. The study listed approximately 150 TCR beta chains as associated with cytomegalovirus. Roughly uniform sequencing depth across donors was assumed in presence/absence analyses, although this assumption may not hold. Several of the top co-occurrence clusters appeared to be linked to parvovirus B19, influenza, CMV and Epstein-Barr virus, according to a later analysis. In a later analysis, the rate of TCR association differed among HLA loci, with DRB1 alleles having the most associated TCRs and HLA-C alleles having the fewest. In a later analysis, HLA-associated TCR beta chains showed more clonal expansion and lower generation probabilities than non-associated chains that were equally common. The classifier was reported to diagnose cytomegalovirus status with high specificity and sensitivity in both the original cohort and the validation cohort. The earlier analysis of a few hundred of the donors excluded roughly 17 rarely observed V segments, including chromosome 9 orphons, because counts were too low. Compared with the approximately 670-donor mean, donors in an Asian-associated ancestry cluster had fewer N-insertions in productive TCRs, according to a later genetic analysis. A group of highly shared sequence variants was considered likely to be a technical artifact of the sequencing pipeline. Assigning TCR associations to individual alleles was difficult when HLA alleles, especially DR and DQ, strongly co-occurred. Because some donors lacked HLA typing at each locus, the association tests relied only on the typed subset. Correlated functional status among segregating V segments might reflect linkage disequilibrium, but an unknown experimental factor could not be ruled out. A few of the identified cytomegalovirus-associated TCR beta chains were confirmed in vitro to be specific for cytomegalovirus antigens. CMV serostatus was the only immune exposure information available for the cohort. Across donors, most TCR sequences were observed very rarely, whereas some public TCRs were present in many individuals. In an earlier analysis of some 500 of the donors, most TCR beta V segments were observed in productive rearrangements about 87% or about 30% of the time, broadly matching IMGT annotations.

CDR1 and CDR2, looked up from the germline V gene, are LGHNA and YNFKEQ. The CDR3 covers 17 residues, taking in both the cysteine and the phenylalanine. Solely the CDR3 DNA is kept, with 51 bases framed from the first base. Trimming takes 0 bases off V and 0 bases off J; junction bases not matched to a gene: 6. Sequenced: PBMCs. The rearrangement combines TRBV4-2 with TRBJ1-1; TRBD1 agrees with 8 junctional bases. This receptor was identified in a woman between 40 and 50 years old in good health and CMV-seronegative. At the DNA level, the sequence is TGTGCCAGCAGCCAAGATAGACAGGGGAGGATGAACACTGAAGCTTTCTTT. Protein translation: CASSQDRQGRMNTEAFF.